The 8 T cell receptor beta chains given below trace back to one sample, sequenced in a study of cytotoxic CD8 clonotypes in ibrutinib-treated CLL. Clones were read by immunoSEQ multiplex PCR, and TCRdb kept only the in-frame ones, dropping some. The table lists some 310,000 clones, just under 80% of them singletons, with 5% to 7% in the top ten. The starting material was PBMCs, obtained before ibrutinib treatment. All receptors derive from a human donor with chronic lymphocytic leukemia.

This chain uses TRBV7-8 with TRBJ1-1; D ambiguous. Germline V gives CDR1 SGHVS, CDR2 FQNEAQ. Deletions cut 1 base from V and 4 bases from J, with 7 bases between. There are 13 residues in the CDR3. The CDR3 reads CASSLERSTEAFF. The CDR3 bases are TGTGCCAGCAGCTTAGAAAGGTCCACTGAAGCTTTCTTT. The full variable domain, rest sourced from reference TRBV7-8 and TRBJ1-1, is GAGVSQSPRYKVAKRGQDVALRCDPISGHVSLFWYQQALGQGPEFLTYFQNEAQLDKSGLPSDRFFAERPEGSVSTLKIQRTQQEDSAVYLCASSLERSTEAFFGQGTRLTVV.

This clone has a handful of counts. The chain couples TRBV27 to TRBJ1-2; 8 bases fit TRBD1. V lost 5 bases to trimming and J lost 1 base; unmatched junction nucleotides: 6. The germline V gene encodes CDR1 MNHEY and CDR2 SMNVEV (reference sequence). This CDR3 spans 15 amino acids. CDR3 in amino acids: CASSPRDRLNYGYTF. CDR3 nucleotide sequence: TGTGCCAGCAGTCCCCGGGACAGGCTTAACTATGGCTACACCTTC.

The chain carries TRBV29-1 and TRBJ2-1; 10 nucleotides match TRBD1. CDR1 is SQVTM and CDR2 is ANQGSEA in the germline V gene. J lost 6 bases, V lost 6 bases, and 8 bases had no gene match. This CDR3 is 14 amino acids long. The CDR3 bases are TGCAGCGTAGCAGACAGGGGGCAAAGCAATGAGCAGTTCTTC. It encodes CSVADRGQSNEQFF.

The gene calls are TRBV5-5 and TRBJ2-2; D is possibly TRBD2 (5 bases). The CDR3 runs to 14 residues. Germline V lookup: CDR1 SGHKS, CDR2 YYEKEE (reference sequence). Between the trimmed V and J ends, which lost 2 bases and 4 bases, there was a span of 9 bases. CDR3: CASSFVGVTGELFF. The CDR3 coding sequence is TGTGCCAGCAGCTTTGTGGGAGTCACCGGGGAGCTGTTTTTT.

The chain employs TRBV5-3 and TRBJ2-1; 8 bases are a match to TRBD2. TRBV5-3 qualifies as an ORF whose function is uncertain. V dropped 4 bases and J dropped 14; count of bases not matched to a gene: 5. The CDR3 length is 11 residues. This chain's CDR3 is CARSPGTRKFF. The CDR3 bases are TGTGCCAGAAGCCCCGGGACTAGAAAGTTCTTC.

The rearrangement uses TRBV5-1 and TRBJ2-6; D is unclear. Looked up from germline, CDR1 is SGHRS and CDR2 is YFSETQ. Trimming took off 4 bases at V and 1 base at J, with 9 bases between the two ends. The CDR3 length is 15 residues. CDR3: CASSPESSGANVLTF. As DNA, the CDR3 is TGCGCCAGCAGCCCTGAATCATCTGGGGCCAACGTCCTGACTTTC.

This rearrangement joins TRBV18 to TRBJ2-1, with D unresolved. The germline V gene has CDR1 KGHSH and CDR2 LQKENI. The CDR3 extends over 12 amino acids. The germline V and J ends were trimmed by 8 bases and 8 bases, with 13 bases remaining between them. The CDR3 here is CASAGVFDEQFF. CDR3 sequence (DNA): TGTGCCAGCGCTGGTGTGTTCGATGAGCAGTTCTTC.

This chain uses TRBV28 with TRBJ2-7, with D hard to call. The V and J ends lost 5 bases and 0 bases respectively, with 11 bases between them. Germline loops: CDR1 MDHEN, CDR2 SYDVKM. The CDR3 is 14 residues long. In nucleotides, the CDR3 is TGTGCCAGCAGTCCCCTTTACTTCTCCTACGAGCAGTACTTC. The encoded protein is CASSPLYFSYEQYF.